These 12 T cell receptor beta chains came from one sample sequenced in a study of graft-versus-host responses after intestinal transplantation. The table came from immunoSEQ multiplex PCR; TCRdb's copy has only in-frame clones and leaves some out. The sample holds 14,000 to 15,000 clones; more than 90% are singletons and the top ten take 0.55% to 0.75%. The sequencing here drew on PBMCs, taken 9 days after transplant. These receptors all stem from a human patient who received an intestinal transplant, so some T cells may come from the graft donor.

The genes are TRBV7-9 and TRBJ1-1, with D unresolved. V shed 5 bases and J shed 4 bases, with 14 bases lying between them. CDR1 and CDR2 from the germline V gene are SEHNR and FQNEAQ (reference sequence). This CDR3 is 14 amino acids long. The CDR3 DNA is TGTGCCAGCAGCCTGCCGGGTCGGTTCACTGAAGCTTTCTTT. Amino acids: CASSLPGRFTEAFF.

This chain links TRBV7-3 with TRBJ2-1; 9 bases are a match to TRBD2. The CDR3 is 15 residues long. CDR1 is SGHTA and CDR2 is FQGTGA in the germline V gene. V was pared by 3 bases and J by 0 bases, with 0 bases of the junction left unmatched. The CDR3 sequence: CASSFSGGSYNEQFF. The CDR3 region has the DNA TGTGCCAGCAGCTTTAGCGGGGGCTCCTACAATGAGCAGTTCTTC.

The CDR3: CASSGGDSRYEQYF. Written as DNA, the CDR3 is TGTGCCAGCAGTGGGGGGGACAGTCGCTACGAGCAGTACTTC. This chain links TRBV25-1 with TRBJ2-7; TRBD1 is a possible D gene (7 bases). Trimming stripped 4 bases from V and 3 bases from J, with 13 bases between. This CDR3 region has 14 residues. Germline assignment: CDR1 MGHDK and CDR2 SYGVNS.

The V gene is TRBV7-9, the J gene TRBJ2-1, with a weak D call TRBD2 (5 bases). Trimming removed 5 bases from V and 8 bases from J, with 10 bases in between. Germline assignment: CDR1 SEHNR and CDR2 FQNEAQ (reference sequence). The CDR3 consists of 12 residues. This CDR3 is CASSPISDEQFF. The CDR3 DNA reads TGTGCCAGCAGCCCAATTAGCGATGAGCAGTTCTTC.

This clone was seen only a few times. V and J are TRBV19 and TRBJ1-2; weak D call: TRBD1 (5 bases). V lost 6 bases and J lost 6, with 14 bases in between. The CDR3 sequence is 13 residues long. Germline V CDR1 and CDR2: LNHDA, SQIVND (reference sequence). As DNA, the CDR3 is TGTGCCAGTAGCGGCGGGGGGATACATGGCTACACCTTC. Its protein product is CASSGGGIHGYTF.

V gene TRBV9 combines with J gene TRBJ2-5, with D possibly called TRBD1 or TRBD2 (7 bases each). V lost 4 bases and J 8 bases, leaving 18 bases between the germline ends. Germline V gene sequence: CDR1 SGDLS, CDR2 YYNGEE. The CDR3 is 14 residues long. The CDR3 DNA reads TGTGCCAGCAGCTCGACCGACAGGGAGGGAACCCAGTACTTC. This encodes CASSSTDREGTQYF.

This clone was seen just once. This sequence joins TRBV19 and TRBJ2-1, with D unresolved. CDR1 and CDR2 from the germline V gene are LNHDA and SQIVND (reference sequence). Trimming took off 4 bases at V and 6 bases at J, with 13 bases between the two ends. The CDR3 spans 14 residues. The chain's CDR3 is CASSTSMSANEQFF. The DNA for the CDR3 is TGTGCCAGTAGTACGAGTATGAGTGCCAATGAGCAGTTCTTC.

This clone was seen once. This chain connects TRBV6-5 to TRBJ1-5; D uncertain. This CDR3 has 13 amino acids. The germline V gene encodes CDR1 MNHEY and CDR2 SVGAGI. V gave up 1 base and J gave up 6 bases, with 7 bases separating them. CDR3 coding DNA: TGTGCCAGCAGTTACTTGCCGGGTCAGCCCCAGCATTTT. Amino acid sequence: CASSYLPGQPQHF.

The V call is TRBV5-1, the J call TRBJ1-6, with D uncertain. The CDR3 contains 14 residues. Trimming took off 0 bases at V and 10 bases at J, with 11 bases between the two ends. Germline V gene data show CDR1 as SGHRS and CDR2 as YFSETQ. The CDR3 DNA follows: TGCGCCAGCAGCTTGGCCAGCTATCCCTCACCCCTCCACTTT. Its protein product is CASSLASYPSPLHF.

The rearrangement uses TRBV7-8 and TRBJ2-7, with TRBD1 matching 7 bases. Losses at the gene ends were 7 bases for V and 2 bases for J; bases not matched to a gene: 8. The CDR3 sequence is 14 residues long. CDR1 and CDR2 (germline): SGHVS, FQNEAQ. CDR3 in amino acids: CASNIRTGTYEQYF. The CDR3 coding sequence is TGTGCCAGCAACATCCGGACAGGAACCTACGAGCAGTACTTC.

Regarding this clone: The sample has other DNA sequences that encode this CDR3 too. The gene calls are TRBV7-3 and TRBJ2-2; D not resolved. Looked up from germline, CDR1 is SGHTA and CDR2 is FQGTGA. The CDR3 totals 12 residues. Trimming took off 6 bases at V and 6 bases at J, with 8 bases between the two ends. This CDR3 reads CASSPHPGELFF. The DNA for the CDR3 is TGTGCCAGCAGTCCCCATCCCGGGGAGCTGTTTTTT.

The chain carries TRBV5-6 and TRBJ2-1; 8 bases line up with TRBD2. V dropped 4 bases and J dropped 0; count of bases not matched to a gene: 3. The CDR3 length is 15 residues. Germline V gene data show CDR1 as SGHDT and CDR2 as YYEEEE. CDR3 region: CASSGGTSSYNEQFF. The CDR3 DNA follows: TGTGCCAGCAGCGGTGGGACTAGCTCCTACAATGAGCAGTTCTTC.